The 7 T cell receptor beta chains listed next were all sequenced from one sample in a study of blood T cell repertoires in COVID-19. Produced via immunoSEQ multiplex PCR; TCRdb's table is partial and in-frame only. The repertoire holds around 230,000 clones, with around 86% as singletons. Source material: PBMCs or T cells enriched from blood (not recorded which). The receptor source for this set is a woman in her thirties or forties with acute COVID-19.

The V call is TRBV12-5, the J call TRBJ1-4, with TRBD1 as a possible D gene (5 bases). The germline V gene has CDR1 LGHNT and CDR2 FRNRAP. The CDR3 runs 20 residues. Deletions cut 0 bases from V and 5 bases from J, with 25 bases between. The CDR3 region is CASGLVLSVGGPVGNEKLFF. In DNA, the CDR3 is TGTGCTAGTGGTTTGGTACTGTCGGTGGGGGGTCCGGTGGGAAATGAAAAACTGTTTTTT.

This clone was counted only a few times. This rearrangement joins TRBV25-1 to TRBJ2-1; maybe TRBD2 (6 bases). Trimming removed 7 bases from V and 7 bases from J, with 14 bases in between. This CDR3 is 13 amino acids long. Germline V lookup: CDR1 MGHDK, CDR2 SYGVNS. The DNA for the CDR3 is TGTGCCAGCACTTCGGAGGGATCGAATGAGCAGTTCTTC. Protein sequence: CASTSEGSNEQFF.

The chain is built from TRBV24-1 and TRBJ2-1, with TRBD2 matching 12 bases. Per the germline V gene, CDR1 is KGHDR and CDR2 is SFDVKD. The CDR3 totals 18 residues. V was clipped by 5 bases and J by 2 bases; unmatched bases: 9. For the CDR3, the DNA is TGTGCCACCAGTGGCCGGACTAGCGGGATGGGTACCTACAATGAGCAGTTCTTC. This sequence encodes CATSGRTSGMGTYNEQFF.

The rearrangement links TRBV7-3 to TRBJ2-1; the D gene is possibly TRBD2 (6 bases). Germline-derived CDR1 and CDR2 are SGHTA and FQGTGA. The CDR3 contains 15 residues. V was trimmed by 2 bases and J by 0 bases, leaving 8 bases between them. This CDR3 is CASSLAGTSYNEQFF. CDR3 sequence (DNA): TGTGCCAGCAGCTTAGCGGGGACCTCCTACAATGAGCAGTTCTTC.

The genes are TRBV14 and TRBJ1-2; possibly TRBD1 for D (6 bases). The CDR3 runs 16 residues. Trimming took 1 base from V and 4 from J, leaving 16 bases between them. From germline, CDR1 is SGHDN and CDR2 FVKESK. CDR3 nucleotides: TGTGCCAGCAGCCAAGGGGCAGGGGCGAGGGGCTATGGCTACACCTTC. Translated, it gives CASSQGAGARGYGYTF.

The chain recombines TRBV11-3 with TRBJ2-4, with 9 bases lining up with TRBD1. This CDR3 comprises 18 residues. V shed 4 bases, J shed 4 bases, and the junction held 14 bases outside the gene matches. Germline CDR1 SGHNT, CDR2 YENEEA. CDR3 DNA: TGTGCCAGCAGCTCCCGAGCGTCTCCGGGACAGGGAAAAAACATTCAGTACTTC. The encoded protein is CASSSRASPGQGKNIQYF.

The table lists this clone with a count of one. The V gene is TRBV7-9, the J gene TRBJ1-5; 7 positions agree with TRBD1. CDR1 SEHNR and CDR2 FQNEAQ come from the germline V gene (reference sequence). The CDR3 runs to 17 residues. J was trimmed by 4 bases and V by 5 bases; bases with no gene match: 14. The CDR3 is CASSKTTGAFMNQPQHF. Written as DNA, the CDR3 is TGTGCCAGCAGCAAAACTACAGGGGCTTTCATGAATCAGCCCCAGCATTTT.